The T cell receptor beta chain under discussion was sequenced for a study of technical replicates of blood from several donors. The ends were cut back, 3 bases at V and 3 bases at J, with 11 bases in the middle. The length of the CDR3 is 14 residues. Looked up from germline, CDR1 is MGHDK and CDR2 is SYGVNS. The method was immunoSEQ multiplex PCR; TCRdb's version includes in-frame clones alone and lacks a portion of them. The sample consists of some 90,000 clones, roughly 95% of them appearing once. Sequenced input: T cells isolated from PBMCs. The chain carries TRBV25-1 and TRBJ2-5; D is possibly TRBD1 (6 bases). The receptor was isolated from a human donor in good health. CDR3 amino acids: CASSEWDKEETQYF. The CDR3 region has the DNA TGTGCCAGCAGTGAGTGGGACAAGGAAGAGACCCAGTACTTC.